Sequencing of this T cell receptor beta chain was carried out in a study of cytomegalovirus exposure and HLA in healthy donors. As for the study in general: HLA-typed donors were the source of about 85 million unique TCRs held in an early data release.

With respect to this clone: Antigen unknown.

Study-wide points: High sensitivity and specificity were reportedly achieved when the classifier diagnosed cytomegalovirus status. Later, an analysis found that common viral pathogens appeared to be linked with several of the most significant clusters. Cytomegalovirus-associated TCR beta chains were listed, numbering some 170.

The CDR3 is 14 residues long. V lost 5 bases, J lost 3 bases, and 3 bases stayed unmatched. Germline lookup yields CDR1 MNHEY and CDR2 SMNVEV (reference sequence). PCR involved 60 Vbeta and 13 Jbeta primers. Clones were read by immunoSEQ multiplex PCR, and TCRdb kept only the in-frame ones, dropping some. This sample has roughly 97,000 clones, with roughly four fifths found just once. The sequence came from a man aged 40-49 years in good health and CMV-seronegative. The sample consisted of PBMCs. The genes are TRBV27 and TRBJ2-7; 11 bases map to TRBD1. As DNA, the CDR3 is TGTGCCAGCAGTCCCGGGACAGGGGGCTACGAGCAGTACTTC. Its protein is CASSPGTGGYEQYF.